The sequence of this TCR beta chain was determined in a study of blood T cell repertoires in COVID-19 (dated by TCRdb to the early 2020s). Regarding the complete study: Samples covering the acute and convalescent phases of COVID-19 were provided by collaborators in the United States, Italy and Spain. The prospective study material was composed of cDNA or gDNA derived from T cells, B-cell-depleted T cells, or PBMCs. Deeply sampled blood TCRbeta repertoires from subjects exposed to, actively infected with, or recovered from COVID-19 were included in the dataset. The repertoires were released in a freely available public database intended as a resource for research on the immune response to SARS-CoV-2. Samples were obtained from the ongoing ImmuneRACE study (first 160 participants) and from some 1,200 subjects provided by 6 global collaborators. Nearly every sample came with metadata listing a de-identified subject ID, COVID-19 status, age in years and sex. Where HLA class I and class II types were available, the types were taken from metadata supplied by the sample provider, not from assay-based typing.

The full study reports these points: The quantity of clinical and demographic metadata differed by source and by participant and was supplied without curation.

Collaborating institutions collected whole blood in K2EDTA tubes following their own protocols. For TCRbeta analysis, collaborators shipped samples as frozen whole blood, isolated PBMCs, or DNA extracted from either of those sample types. A remark on this clone: Its antigen specificity is not known. The record has no base qualities; no much larger clone is one base away.

Reading the germline V gene gives CDR1 SGHRS and CDR2 YFSETQ. Its CDR3 holds 18 amino acids, cysteine through phenylalanine. Here the CDR3 DNA is all that survives: 54 bases in frame from base 1. After removal of 4 bases from V and 0 bases from J, the junction retains 11 bases not matched to a gene. TCRbeta CDR3 regions were amplified from genomic DNA by means of the immunoSEQ Assay, a bias-controlled multiplex PCR. In the original analysis: Nucleated cell counts per sample were estimated from amplification of reference gene primers within the assay. Sequence reads were collapsed and filtered to measure the absolute abundance of every unique TCRbeta CDR3 rearrangement. For each sample, productive Simpson clonality was calculated as the square root of Simpson's diversity index across productive rearrangements. TCRdb holds this immuneACCESS table with in-frame rearrangements only. Some clones are missing; in checked studies, unresolved V genes explain under half, and the rest has no known cause. V and J calls and clone size are copied from that table; D and trimming were computed from the DNA. In this sample the table shows 98,000 or so clones, about 80% of which occur a single time. The biggest ten clones account for roughly 4% of the sample.

This sequence originates from a woman aged 70-85 years with acute or convalescent COVID-19. The source material was peripheral blood. The receptor chain draws on TRBV5-1 and TRBJ2-4; 9 bases in between match TRBD1. The sequenced DNA: TGCGCCAGCAGCCCGGACAGGGGAGGCGGCCTAGCCAAAAACATTCAGTACTTC. The encoded protein is CASSPDRGGGLAKNIQYF. This CDR3, with the reference TRBV5-1 and TRBJ2-4 proteins standing in past its ends, gives the full variable domain KAGVTQTPRYLIKTRGQQVTLSCSPISGHRSVSWYQQTPGQGLQFLFEYFSETQRNKGNFPGRFSGRQFSNSRSEMNVSTLELGDSALYLCASSPDRGGGLAKNIQYFGAGTRLSVL.